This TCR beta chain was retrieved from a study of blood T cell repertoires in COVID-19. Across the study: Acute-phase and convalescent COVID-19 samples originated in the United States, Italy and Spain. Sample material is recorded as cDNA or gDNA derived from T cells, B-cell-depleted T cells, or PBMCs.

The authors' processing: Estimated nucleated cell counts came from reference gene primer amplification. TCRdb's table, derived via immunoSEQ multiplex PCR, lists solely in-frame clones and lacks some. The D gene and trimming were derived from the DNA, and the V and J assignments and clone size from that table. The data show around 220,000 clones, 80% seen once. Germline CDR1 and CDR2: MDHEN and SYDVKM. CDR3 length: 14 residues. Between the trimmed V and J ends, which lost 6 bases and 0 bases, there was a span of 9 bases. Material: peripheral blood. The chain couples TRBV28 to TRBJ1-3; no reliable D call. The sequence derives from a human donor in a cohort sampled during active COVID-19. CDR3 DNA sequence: TGTGCCAGCAGCCTAACCCTCTCTGGAAACACCATATATTTT. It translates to CASSLTLSGNTIYF.